There are a few counts of the clone carrying this T cell receptor beta chain. These data belong to a study of T cells after yellow fever vaccination. CDR3 length: 14 amino acids. Between the trimmed V and J ends, which lost 1 base and 8 bases, there was a span of 14 bases. Germline values: CDR1 KGHSH, CDR2 LQKENI. TCRdb re-called the 5' RACE reads with MiXCR, one entry per CDR3 protein. The sample records around 530,000 distinct CDR3 sequences, approximately 16% being singletons. The V gene is TRBV18, the J gene TRBJ1-1; possibly TRBD1 for D (6 bases). The sequence derives from a man aged 18 to 30 who received the YFV17D yellow fever vaccine. The sample in question was PBMCs, obtained 4 to 6 days after the first yellow fever vaccination. CDR3 coding DNA: TGTGCCAGCTCACCACGGGACGGGGGCAGGGAAGCTTTCTTT. As protein: CASSPRDGGREAFF.